What follows are 27 T cell receptor beta chains derived from one specimen sequenced in a study of PD-1 blockade in classical Hodgkin lymphoma. Libraries were prepared by immunoSEQ multiplex PCR; TCRdb keeps only in-frame clonotypes and omits some of them. The table shows roughly 29,000 clones, with less than 80% occurring only once. Time point indicated: cycle 4 day 1 (C4D1), after 6 weeks of nivolumab. There was relapse after autologous stem cell transplantation in every patient, and there was variation in brentuximab vedotin exposure. It was by magnetic negative selection that CD4+ T cells were purified from thawed PBMCs. The starting material was CD4+ T cells from blood, obtained before the fourth cycle of nivolumab. The receptors were sampled from a human donor with classical Hodgkin lymphoma.

This clone appeared a few times. The rearrangement joins TRBV29-1 to TRBJ2-7; 10 bases line up with TRBD1. Germline trimming cut 4 bases from V and 2 bases from J; bases unmatched to any gene: 17. The CDR3 sequence is 18 residues long. Germline V lookup: CDR1 SQVTM, CDR2 ANQGSEA. The CDR3 loop reads CSVATRAPRGQGTYEQYF. The CDR3 region has the DNA TGCAGCGTTGCGACGCGCGCACCCCGGGGACAGGGGACCTACGAGCAGTACTTC.

The V call is TRBV27, the J call TRBJ1-1; 7 nucleotides line up with TRBD1. The V segment lost 6 bases and the J segment 3 bases; nucleotides outside the gene matches: 1. Per the germline V gene, CDR1 is MNHEY and CDR2 is SMNVEV (reference sequence). This CDR3 region has 12 residues. CDR3 DNA sequence: TGTGCCAGCAGAACAGGGGACACTGAAGCTTTCTTT. This encodes CASRTGDTEAFF.

J is TRBJ1-6 and V is TRBV9, with 8 bases aligning to TRBD1. With V trimmed by 3 bases and J by 4 bases, 6 bases remained unmatched. The V gene's germline CDR1 is SGDLS and CDR2 YYNGEE. The CDR3 extends over 16 amino acids. For the CDR3, the DNA is TGTGCCAGCAGCGCCGGGACAGGCGATTATAATTCACCCCTCCACTTT. Amino acids: CASSAGTGDYNSPLHF.

The chain links TRBV29-1 to TRBJ1-1; D is uncertain. The V end lost 5 bases, the J end lost 5 bases, and 18 bases lay between the germline ends. CDR1 and CDR2 (germline): SQVTM, ANQGSEA. The CDR3 consists of 14 residues. CDR3 region: CSVISLQAGTEAFF. DNA for the CDR3: TGCAGCGTTATAAGTTTGCAGGCCGGTACTGAAGCTTTCTTT.

CDR3 protein: CASSLEPASGYNEQFF. The DNA for the CDR3 is TGCGCCAGCAGCTTGGAACCCGCTAGCGGATACAATGAGCAGTTCTTC. The chain recombines TRBV5-1 with TRBJ2-1; 7 bases agree with TRBD2. The CDR3 is 16 residues long. V gave up 0 bases and J gave up 4 bases; unmatched junction bases: 7. CDR1 SGHRS and CDR2 YFSETQ come from the germline V gene.

This chain links TRBV10-3 with TRBJ2-2; no clear D gene. Trimming left V 4 bases short and J 7 bases short, with 13 bases between. Germline V gene lookup returns CDR1 ENHRY and CDR2 SYGVKD. CDR3 length: 14 amino acids. In DNA form, the CDR3 reads TGTGCCATCAGTGGAGGCAATCCGAACGGGGAGCTGTTTTTT. It yields the protein CAISGGNPNGELFF.

The genes are TRBV6-1 and TRBJ2-5, with 7 bases aligning to TRBD1. Germline V CDR1 and CDR2: MNHNS, SASEGT. The CDR3 length is 14 residues. Trimming at V came to 9 bases and at J to 5 bases, leaving 12 bases not matched to a gene. DNA of the CDR3: TGTGCCAGTAGGGGGCAAGGGGGCGCGGAGACCCAGTACTTC. Translation: CASRGQGGAETQYF.

The chain has TRBV11-3 and TRBJ2-2; a weak D match, TRBD1 (5 bases). Deletions cut 4 bases from V and 5 bases from J, with 8 bases between. Germline values: CDR1 SGHNT, CDR2 YENEEA. The CDR3 totals 13 residues. The chain's CDR3 is CASSSGHTGELFF. The CDR3 DNA is TGTGCCAGCAGCTCAGGACATACCGGGGAGCTGTTTTTT.

The chain employs TRBV29-1 and TRBJ2-7; unclear D gene. V lost 7 bases and J 2 bases, leaving 18 bases between the germline ends. Germline V gene lookup returns CDR1 SQVTM and CDR2 ANQGSEA. CDR3 length: 14 amino acids. The CDR3 DNA sequence: TGCAGCGGAACCGGGCCCCTCGGAACCTACGAGCAGTACTTC. It translates to CSGTGPLGTYEQYF.

This clone was detected once. The chain links TRBV9 to TRBJ1-2; unclear D gene. The V and J ends lost 0 bases and 5 bases respectively, with 5 bases between them. This CDR3 region has 12 residues. The germline V gene has CDR1 SGDLS and CDR2 YYNGEE. In DNA form, the CDR3 reads TGTGCCAGCAGCGTAGCTGAGTATGGCTACACCTTC. This encodes CASSVAEYGYTF.

V is TRBV4-2 and J is TRBJ1-4; TRBD1 might be the D (5 bases). This CDR3 region has 13 residues. Germline V CDR1 and CDR2: LGHNA, YNFKEQ. Between the trimmed V and J ends, which lost 4 bases and 8 bases, there was a span of 11 bases. CDR3 sequence: CASSPGVREKLFF. DNA for the CDR3: TGTGCCAGCAGCCCGGGGGTGCGCGAAAAACTGTTTTTT.

V usage is TRBV20-1 and J usage is TRBJ1-4, with no clear D. The CDR3 length is 11 residues. V lost 6 bases and J lost 8, with 10 bases in between. CDR1 and CDR2 (germline): DFQATT, SNEGSKA (reference sequence). This chain's CDR3 is CSAGMREKLFF. The CDR3, as DNA: TGCAGTGCAGGGATGCGGGAAAAACTGTTTTTT.

This chain joins TRBV4-1 and TRBJ2-7; 8 nucleotides line up with TRBD2. The CDR3 extends over 15 amino acids. Germline V gene data show CDR1 as MGHRA and CDR2 as YSYEKL. Trimming at V came to 3 bases and at J to 5 bases, leaving 9 bases not matched to a gene. The CDR3 protein is CASSQTGLVMDEQYF. The CDR3 DNA follows: TGCGCCAGCAGCCAGACGGGACTAGTCATGGACGAGCAGTACTTC.

The chain recombines TRBV19 with TRBJ2-1; 8 bases map to TRBD2. The CDR3 is made up of 15 amino acids. Unmatched junction bases numbered 15, after V lost 10 bases and J lost 7 bases. CDR1 is LNHDA and CDR2 is SQIVND in the germline V gene (reference sequence). In nucleotides, the CDR3 is TGTGCCACCTCTTTGCCCGGGAGGGCAGAGAATGAGCAGTTCTTC. It codes for CATSLPGRAENEQFF.

The V call is TRBV7-9, the J call TRBJ1-1; TRBD1 aligns across 8 bases. After removal of 5 bases from V and 0 bases from J, the junction contained 2 bases not matched to a gene. Looked up from germline, CDR1 is SEHNR and CDR2 is FQNEAQ (reference sequence). CDR3 length: 14 amino acids. CDR3 protein: CASSMDRVNTEAFF. Written as DNA, the CDR3 is TGTGCCAGCAGCATGGACAGGGTGAACACTGAAGCTTTCTTT. The complete variable domain, with remaining parts taken from reference TRBV7-9 and TRBJ1-1, reads DTGVSQNPRHKITKRGQNVTFRCDPISEHNRLYWYRQTLGQGPEFLTYFQNEAQLEKSRLLSDRFSAERPKGSFSTLEIQRTEQGDSAMYLCASSMDRVNTEAFFGQGTRLTVV.

The V gene is TRBV7-3, the J gene TRBJ1-5, with no clear D. Per germline, CDR1 SGHTA and CDR2 FQGTGA. The CDR3 consists of 13 residues. Trimming removed 2 bases from V and 4 bases from J, with 6 bases in between. The CDR3 DNA sequence: TGTGCCAGCAGCTTAGAAAGGAATCAGCCCCAGCATTTT. It yields the protein CASSLERNQPQHF.

V is TRBV7-6 and J is TRBJ2-5; TRBD1 or TRBD2 may be the D gene (5 bases each). The germline V and J ends were trimmed by 3 bases and 1 base, with 9 bases remaining between them. Germline lookup yields CDR1 SGHVS and CDR2 FNYEAQ. CDR3 size: 14 residues. CDR3 region: CASSFPGRQETQYF. Written as DNA, the CDR3 is TGTGCCAGCAGCTTTCCGGGACGCCAAGAGACCCAGTACTTC.

V usage is TRBV19 and J usage is TRBJ1-5, with 8 bases fitting TRBD1. Trimming removed 5 bases from V and 1 base from J; junction bases left unmatched: 7. This CDR3 is 16 amino acids long. CDR1 is LNHDA and CDR2 is SQIVND in the germline V gene (reference sequence). The CDR3 here is CASSLTGEDSNQPQHF. CDR3 sequence (DNA): TGTGCCAGTAGTCTGACAGGGGAGGACAGCAATCAGCCCCAGCATTTT. The complete variable domain, with remaining parts taken from reference TRBV19 and TRBJ1-5, reads DGGITQSPKYLFRKEGQNVTLSCEQNLNHDAMYWYRQDPGQGLRLIYYSQIVNDFQKGDIAEGYSVSREKKESFPLTVTSAQKNPTAFYLCASSLTGEDSNQPQHFGDGTRLSIL.

This sequence joins TRBV19 and TRBJ2-5, with TRBD2 matching 13 bases. CDR1 is LNHDA, CDR2 SQIVND, per germline (reference sequence). The CDR3 runs 20 residues. Trimming took 5 bases from V and 4 from J; bases not matched to a gene: 19. The CDR3 region is CASSPRTSGSGYGARETQYF. In nucleotides, the CDR3 is TGTGCCAGTAGTCCACGGACTAGCGGGAGTGGGTACGGGGCTCGAGAGACCCAGTACTTC. The full variable domain, completed using reference TRBV19 and TRBJ2-5, is DGGITQSPKYLFRKEGQNVTLSCEQNLNHDAMYWYRQDPGQGLRLIYYSQIVNDFQKGDIAEGYSVSREKKESFPLTVTSAQKNPTAFYLCASSPRTSGSGYGARETQYFGPGTRLLVL.

This clone was observed a few times. J is TRBJ2-7 and V is TRBV11-2, with D possibly called TRBD1 or TRBD2 (6 bases each). Germline V gene data show CDR1 as SGHAT and CDR2 as FQNNGV. The CDR3 is 15 residues long. Trimming took off 3 bases at V and 3 bases at J, with 15 bases between the two ends. The CDR3 coding sequence is TGTGCCAGCAGCTTTGGGGGCCTGGGGGGCTACGAGCAGTACTTC. Residues: CASSFGGLGGYEQYF.

The chain joins TRBV10-3 to TRBJ2-7; 7 positions agree with TRBD1. The trim removed 0 bases at V and 4 bases at J, leaving 9 bases unmatched. Germline assignment: CDR1 ENHRY and CDR2 SYGVKD. This CDR3 contains 16 residues. The CDR3 DNA follows: TGTGCCATCAGTGAGTCCGCGGCAGGGGGTAGGTACGAGCAGTACTTC. Amino acid sequence: CAISESAAGGRYEQYF.

This chain uses TRBV6-5 with TRBJ2-7; perhaps TRBD1 as D (6 bases). V was cut by 2 bases and J by 8 bases, with 13 bases left in between. The CDR3 runs to 13 residues. Germline loops: CDR1 MNHEY, CDR2 SVGAGI. CDR3 region: CASSYGTWHKQYF. CDR3 bases: TGTGCCAGCAGTTACGGGACATGGCACAAGCAGTACTTC.

This clone came up a few times. This rearrangement joins TRBV2 to TRBJ1-2; 12 nucleotides line up with TRBD1. This CDR3 is 16 amino acids long. Germline trimming cut 6 bases from V and 4 bases from J; bases unmatched to any gene: 9. CDR1 is SNHLY, CDR2 FYNNEI, per germline. The CDR3: CASRNRPGQGAYGYTF. As DNA, the CDR3 is TGTGCCAGCAGGAACCGGCCGGGACAGGGGGCCTATGGCTACACCTTC.

The chain combines TRBV28 with TRBJ2-7; D possibly corresponds to TRBD1 (6 bases). The CDR3 totals 14 residues. The ends were cut back, 8 bases at V and 5 bases at J, with 19 bases in the middle. CDR1 MDHEN and CDR2 SYDVKM come from the germline V gene. The CDR3 DNA reads as TGTGCCAGCCGAGGGGGTCCCCCATTCCACGAGCAGTACTTC. This sequence encodes CASRGGPPFHEQYF.

The chain joins TRBV5-3 to TRBJ2-7, with TRBD1 matching 7 bases. Being an ORF, TRBV5-3 has a function that is uncertain. Unmatched junction bases numbered 4, after V lost 1 base and J lost 0 bases. This CDR3 has 15 amino acids. The CDR3 reads CARSLKPGGSYEQYF. The DNA of the CDR3 is TGTGCCAGAAGCTTGAAGCCAGGGGGCTCCTACGAGCAGTACTTC.

The chain combines TRBV7-2 with TRBJ2-1, with D unclear. V lost 1 base to trimming and J lost 3 bases, with 7 bases between them. Germline V gene sequence: CDR1 SGHTA, CDR2 FQGNSA. The CDR3 length is 14 residues. CDR3 protein: CASSLDPDYNEQFF. CDR3 in DNA: TGTGCCAGCAGCTTAGACCCGGACTACAATGAGCAGTTCTTC.

This clone has more than one count but fewer than ten. J is TRBJ1-1 and V is TRBV6-6; 8 nucleotides line up with TRBD1. J was trimmed by 4 bases and V by 5 bases; bases with no gene match: 3. This CDR3 has 13 amino acids. Germline CDR1 is MNHNY and CDR2 is SVGAGI (reference sequence). CDR3 DNA: TGTGCCAGCAGTGGACAGGGTGCCACTGAAGCTTTCTTT. It yields the protein CASSGQGATEAFF.